The 9 T cell receptor beta chains below all came from one sample that was sequenced in a study of OX40 agonist ivuxolimab in advanced cancers. The table came from immunoSEQ multiplex PCR; TCRdb's copy has only in-frame clones and leaves some out. The sample records roughly 66,000 clones, around nine tenths being singletons. Source: CD4+ or CD8+ T cells sorted from blood, taken in a trial of the OX40 agonist ivuxolimab. Every receptor here comes from an adult with an advanced solid tumor such as melanoma, head and neck, liver or kidney cancer.

This clone is medium-sized by share. This sequence joins TRBV2 and TRBJ1-6; 9 bases fit TRBD1. V trimming: 7 bases; J trimming: 8 bases; junction bases outside the gene matches: 9. The CDR3 consists of 15 residues. Germline V CDR1 and CDR2: SNHLY, FYNNEI. The CDR3 bases are TGTGCCAGCACCAGAATGGGGGACAGGGATTCACCCCTCCACTTT. This encodes CASTRMGDRDSPLHF.

The chain joins TRBV19 to TRBJ1-5; no clear D gene. The CDR3 runs to 16 residues. Looked up from germline, CDR1 is LNHDA and CDR2 is SQIVND (reference sequence). The ends were cut back, 4 bases at V and 0 bases at J, with 13 bases in the middle. The CDR3 DNA follows: TGTGCCAGTAGTAGCCTTAGGACGGGTAGCAATCAGCCCCAGCATTTT. It specifies CASSSLRTGSNQPQHF.

The chain couples TRBV7-2 to TRBJ2-5; the match to TRBD1 covers 7 bases. Losses at the gene ends were 6 bases for V and 2 bases for J; bases not matched to a gene: 3. Germline loops: CDR1 SGHTA, CDR2 FQGNSA. CDR3 length equals 13 residues. The CDR3, as DNA: TGTGCCAGCAGGGACAGGACACAAGAGACCCAGTACTTC. It codes for CASRDRTQETQYF.

This CDR3 reads CASSLAAGAGDTQYF. The CDR3 DNA sequence: TGTGCCAGCAGCTTAGCCGCAGGGGCGGGAGATACGCAGTATTTT. The chain is built from TRBV11-2 and TRBJ2-3, with a tentative D call TRBD1 (6 bases). The length of the CDR3 is 15 residues. Germline assignment: CDR1 SGHAT and CDR2 FQNNGV. V lost 1 base, J lost 5 bases, and 13 bases lay in between. Using reference TRBV11-2 and TRBJ2-3 for the parts outside the CDR3, the full variable domain is EAGVAQSPRYKIIEKRQSVAFWCNPISGHATLYWYQQILGQGPKLLIQFQNNGVVDDSQLPKDRFSAERLKGVDSTLKIQPAKLEDSAVYLCASSLAAGAGDTQYFGPGTRLTVL.

The chain employs TRBV7-9 and TRBJ1-5; D remains ambiguous. This CDR3 has 17 amino acids. Trimming took 1 base from V and 2 from J, leaving 15 bases between them. Germline V CDR1 and CDR2: SEHNR, FQNEAQ (reference sequence). The CDR3 here is CASSLGAGSSGNQPQHF. The CDR3 nucleotides read TGTGCCAGCAGCTTAGGGGCTGGGTCCAGCGGCAATCAGCCCCAGCATTTT.

The chain recombines TRBV12-5 with TRBJ1-3; a weak D match, TRBD1 (5 bases). Trimming took off 6 bases at V and 4 bases at J, with 13 bases between the two ends. The CDR3 is 14 residues long. Germline CDR1 LGHNT, CDR2 FRNRAP. CDR3 sequence reads: CASGPGTPGNTIYF. The DNA of the CDR3 is TGTGCTAGTGGACCAGGGACCCCCGGAAACACCATATATTTT.

The V and J genes are TRBV5-4 and TRBJ1-2; D gene unclear. Germline V gene data show CDR1 as SGHNT and CDR2 as YYREEE (reference sequence). This CDR3 has 13 amino acids. The V end lost 4 bases, the J end lost 9 bases, and 16 bases lay between the germline ends. The CDR3 loop is CASSLGWGSSYTF. CDR3 DNA sequence: TGTGCCAGCAGCCTTGGTTGGGGTTCTAGCTACACCTTC.

This chain uses TRBV2 with TRBJ1-4, with 7 bases lining up with TRBD1. Looked up from germline, CDR1 is SNHLY and CDR2 is FYNNEI. This CDR3 is 14 amino acids long. The J segment lost 8 bases and the V segment lost 6 bases, leaving 9 bases of the junction unmatched. The chain's CDR3 is CASRRQGSEEKLFF. Here the CDR3 DNA reads TGTGCCAGCAGACGACAGGGATCAGAAGAAAAACTGTTTTTT.

The rearrangement links TRBV11-3 to TRBJ2-1; TRBD2 aligns across 10 bases. Trimming took 5 bases from V and 8 from J; bases not matched to a gene: 6. Germline V gene data show CDR1 as SGHNT and CDR2 as YENEEA. The CDR3 runs to 14 residues. The DNA for the CDR3 is TGTGCCAGCAGCGCCAGCGGGAGGGCCCATGAGCAGTTCTTC. It yields the protein CASSASGRAHEQFF.